The rows below give T cell receptor beta chains drawn from one sample of a study of shared clonotypes between healthy human individuals. The table came from immunoSEQ multiplex PCR; TCRdb's copy has only in-frame clones and leaves some out. The data show 740,000 or so clones, around 73% seen once. The sequencing sample was made of memory CD4+ T cells sorted from blood. All receptors derive from a woman aged 25-40 years in good health. Each CDR3 is given with its conserved first and last residue. D genes are given only for firm matches. A clone size is listed for some rows: how often the clone was seen (once, few, many), or a class if it is expanded.

v_call: TRBV5-6
d_call: NA
clone_size: NA
j_call: TRBJ2-4
cdr3_nt: TGTGCCAGCAGCTTTTGGGGCTATCTAGCCAAAAACATTCAGTACTTC
cdr3_aa: CASSFWGYLAKNIQYF

v_call: TRBV30
d_call: NA
clone_size: NA
j_call: TRBJ1-5
cdr3_nt: TGTGCCTGGAGGGATCAGGGGTTAAGCAATCAGCCCCAGCATTTT
cdr3_aa: CAWRDQGLSNQPQHF

v_call: TRBV27
d_call: NA
clone_size: many
j_call: TRBJ1-5
cdr3_nt: TGTGCCAGCAGTTTTGGTCCGGGGGGACAGCCCCAGCATTTT
cdr3_aa: CASSFGPGGQPQHF

v_call: TRBV27
d_call: TRBD2
clone_size: NA
j_call: TRBJ2-2
cdr3_nt: TGTGCCAGCAGTCCTAAGCGGGACGGCACCGGGGAGCTGTTTTTT
cdr3_aa: CASSPKRDGTGELFF

v_call: TRBV4-1
d_call: TRBD2
clone_size: many
j_call: TRBJ2-3
cdr3_nt: TGCGCCAGCAGCCAAGATCTGGGACTAGCGGCGCAGTATTTT
cdr3_aa: CASSQDLGLAAQYF

v_call: TRBV7-9
d_call: NA
clone_size: NA
j_call: TRBJ1-1
cdr3_nt: TGTGCCAGCAGCTTTCAGGAGGGTTCCACTGAAGCTTTCTTT
cdr3_aa: CASSFQEGSTEAFF

v_call: TRBV28
d_call: TRBD2
clone_size: NA
j_call: TRBJ2-1
cdr3_nt: TGTGCCAGCCTTAGCGGGAGGGCCTTCTACAATGAGCAGTTCTTC
cdr3_aa: CASLSGRAFYNEQFF

v_call: TRBV18
d_call: NA
clone_size: NA
j_call: TRBJ2-7
cdr3_nt: TGTGCCAGCTCACTGACAGGAGGCTACGAGCAGTACTTC
cdr3_aa: CASSLTGGYEQYF

v_call: TRBV5-1
d_call: NA
clone_size: NA
j_call: TRBJ1-2
cdr3_nt: TGCGCCAGCAGCTTGGCGGGGACACTGTATGGCTACACCTTC
cdr3_aa: CASSLAGTLYGYTF

v_call: TRBV25-1
d_call: NA
clone_size: NA
j_call: TRBJ2-7
cdr3_nt: TGTGCCAGCAGCCGGGGTTCCTACGAGCAGTACTTC
cdr3_aa: CASSRGSYEQYF

v_call: TRBV6-5
d_call: NA
clone_size: once
j_call: TRBJ2-7
cdr3_nt: TGTGCCAGCAGTTACCACCACGAGCAGTACTTC
cdr3_aa: CASSYHHEQYF

v_call: TRBV7-3
d_call: NA
clone_size: many
j_call: TRBJ2-5
cdr3_nt: TGTGCCAGCAGCCCAGCGAGGTCAGAGACCCAGTACTTC
cdr3_aa: CASSPARSETQYF

v_call: TRBV5-5
d_call: NA
clone_size: NA
j_call: TRBJ1-4
cdr3_nt: TGTGCCAGCAGCTTGGGTAAACGCGGGACCGCGAGGGGGGAAAAACTGTTTTTT
cdr3_aa: CASSLGKRGTARGEKLFF

v_call: TRBV5-1
d_call: TRBD1
clone_size: NA
j_call: TRBJ2-2
cdr3_nt: TGCGCCAGCAGCCCCGGGACAGGGGGCCACGGGGAGCTGTTTTTT
cdr3_aa: CASSPGTGGHGELFF

v_call: TRBV7-9
d_call: NA
clone_size: NA
j_call: TRBJ2-1
cdr3_nt: TGTGCCAGCGTTGCGGGGAACTACAATGAGCAGTTCTTC
cdr3_aa: CASVAGNYNEQFF

v_call: TRBV2
d_call: NA
clone_size: NA
j_call: TRBJ1-1
cdr3_nt: TGTGCCAGCAGTGCCGCGGGGGCCACTGAAGCTTTCTTT
cdr3_aa: CASSAAGATEAFF

v_call: TRBV6-1
d_call: NA
clone_size: NA
j_call: TRBJ2-3
cdr3_nt: TGTGCCAGCAGTGGATTTAGGACGGACTATACGCAGTATTTT
cdr3_aa: CASSGFRTDYTQYF

v_call: TRBV12-5
d_call: NA
clone_size: NA
j_call: TRBJ2-1
cdr3_nt: TGTGCTAGTGGTTTGGTAGGGAACAATGAGCAGTTCTTC
cdr3_aa: CASGLVGNNEQFF

v_call: TRBV18
d_call: NA
clone_size: once
j_call: TRBJ2-7
cdr3_nt: TGTGCCAGCTCCCTCCGGGACGATGGCGAGCAGTACTTC
cdr3_aa: CASSLRDDGEQYF

v_call: TRBV27
d_call: NA
clone_size: once
j_call: TRBJ1-3
cdr3_nt: TGTGCCAGCAGTCCAAGTGGGGGAAACACCATATATTTT
cdr3_aa: CASSPSGGNTIYF

v_call: TRBV4-1
d_call: NA
clone_size: once
j_call: TRBJ1-1
cdr3_nt: TGCGCCAGCAGCCAAGATATTCAGCAATTTGAAGCTTTCTTT
cdr3_aa: CASSQDIQQFEAFF

v_call: TRBV27
d_call: TRBD2
clone_size: NA
j_call: TRBJ2-7
cdr3_nt: TGTGCCAGCAGTGTGACTAGCGGGAGGCTCGAGCAGTACTTC
cdr3_aa: CASSVTSGRLEQYF

v_call: TRBV6-6
d_call: TRBD1
clone_size: NA
j_call: TRBJ1-3
cdr3_nt: TGTGCCAGCAGTTCCCAGGGGGATAGGGGAAACACCATATATTTT
cdr3_aa: CASSSQGDRGNTIYF

v_call: TRBV19
d_call: NA
clone_size: once
j_call: TRBJ2-3
cdr3_nt: TGTGCCAGTGCCGTGGGGGGAGTGACAGATACGCAGTATTTT
cdr3_aa: CASAVGGVTDTQYF

v_call: TRBV6-1
d_call: NA
clone_size: NA
j_call: TRBJ1-5
cdr3_nt: TGTGCCAGCAGTACGGGTCTCAATCAGCCCCAGCATTTT
cdr3_aa: CASSTGLNQPQHF

v_call: TRBV28
d_call: TRBD2
clone_size: NA
j_call: TRBJ2-3
cdr3_nt: TGTGCCAGCAGTGCGTCGGGAGGGGGCACAGATACGCAGTATTTT
cdr3_aa: CASSASGGGTDTQYF

v_call: TRBV7-9
d_call: TRBD1
clone_size: NA
j_call: TRBJ2-2
cdr3_nt: TGTGCCAGCAGGCCGACAGGGTCCGGGGAGCTGTTTTTT
cdr3_aa: CASRPTGSGELFF

v_call: TRBV27
d_call: NA
clone_size: NA
j_call: TRBJ2-3
cdr3_nt: TGTGCCAGCAGTTTTAGCACTTTGAGCACAGATACGCAGTATTTT
cdr3_aa: CASSFSTLSTDTQYF

v_call: TRBV30
d_call: TRBD2
clone_size: NA
j_call: TRBJ2-1
cdr3_nt: TGTGCCTGGAGTGTAGGGAGGGCTAGCGAGGGTGAGCAGTTCTTC
cdr3_aa: CAWSVGRASEGEQFF

v_call: TRBV30
d_call: NA
clone_size: many
j_call: TRBJ2-2
cdr3_nt: TGTGCCTGGAGTTTAGTTCTCGGGGAGCTGTTTTTT
cdr3_aa: CAWSLVLGELFF

v_call: TRBV5-4
d_call: NA
clone_size: NA
j_call: TRBJ2-6
cdr3_nt: TGTGCCAGCAGCTTGGAGCGAGACAGAAGCTCTGGGGCCAACGTCCTGACTTTC
cdr3_aa: CASSLERDRSSGANVLTF

v_call: TRBV11-1
d_call: NA
clone_size: few
j_call: TRBJ2-7
cdr3_nt: TGTGCCAGCAGCCCGCGACAGAAGAGGACGCTGATTTACGAGCAGTACTTC
cdr3_aa: CASSPRQKRTLIYEQYF

v_call: TRBV10-1
d_call: TRBD2
clone_size: NA
j_call: TRBJ2-5
cdr3_nt: TGCGCCAGCTCTAGCGGGAGCCAAGAGACCCAGTACTTC
cdr3_aa: CASSSGSQETQYF

v_call: TRBV19
d_call: TRBD2
clone_size: once
j_call: TRBJ2-3
cdr3_nt: TGTGCCAGTAGTCGAACTAGCGGGAGTTCAGATACGCAGTATTTT
cdr3_aa: CASSRTSGSSDTQYF

v_call: TRBV30
d_call: NA
clone_size: many
j_call: TRBJ1-1
cdr3_nt: TGTGCCTGGAAGGCCGGGCGGACAAGGAGTGAAGCTTTCTTT
cdr3_aa: CAWKAGRTRSEAFF

v_call: TRBV6-1
d_call: TRBD1
clone_size: NA
j_call: TRBJ1-1
cdr3_nt: TGTGCCAGCAGGGAGTCCGGGACAGGGATCACTGAAGCTTTCTTT
cdr3_aa: CASRESGTGITEAFF

v_call: TRBV5-1
d_call: NA
clone_size: NA
j_call: TRBJ2-1
cdr3_nt: TGCGCCAGCAGCTTGGTAGGACATCCCTCTGATGAGCAGTTCTTC
cdr3_aa: CASSLVGHPSDEQFF

v_call: TRBV5-1
d_call: NA
clone_size: NA
j_call: TRBJ2-2
cdr3_nt: TGCGCCAGCAGCTTGATACTAGGTTCGAACACCGGGGAGCTGTTTTTT
cdr3_aa: CASSLILGSNTGELFF

v_call: TRBV7-2
d_call: NA
clone_size: NA
j_call: TRBJ1-2
cdr3_nt: TGTGCCAGCAGCTTAATGCGGGGCTCGTACACCTTC
cdr3_aa: CASSLMRGSYTF